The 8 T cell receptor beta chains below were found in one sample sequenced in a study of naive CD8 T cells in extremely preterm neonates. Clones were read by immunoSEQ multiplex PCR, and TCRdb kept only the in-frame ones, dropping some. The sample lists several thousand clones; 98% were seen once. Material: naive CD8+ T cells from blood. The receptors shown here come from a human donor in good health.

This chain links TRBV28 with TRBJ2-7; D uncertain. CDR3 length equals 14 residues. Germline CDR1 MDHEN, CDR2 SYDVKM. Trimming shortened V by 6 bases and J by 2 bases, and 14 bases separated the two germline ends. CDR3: CASRYDRHPYEQYF. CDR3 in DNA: TGTGCCAGCAGATACGATCGACACCCCTACGAGCAGTACTTC.

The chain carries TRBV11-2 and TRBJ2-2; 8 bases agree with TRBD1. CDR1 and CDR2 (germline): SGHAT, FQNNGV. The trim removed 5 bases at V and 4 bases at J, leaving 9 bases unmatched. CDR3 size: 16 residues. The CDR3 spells CASSAGQGLSTGELFF. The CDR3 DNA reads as TGTGCCAGCAGCGCCGGACAGGGTTTGAGCACCGGGGAGCTGTTTTTT.

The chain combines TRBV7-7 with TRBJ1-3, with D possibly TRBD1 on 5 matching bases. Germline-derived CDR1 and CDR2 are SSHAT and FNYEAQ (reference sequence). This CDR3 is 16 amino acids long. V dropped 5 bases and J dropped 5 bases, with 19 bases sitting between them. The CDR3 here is CASSPTIRTNRNTIYF. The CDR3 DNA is TGTGCCAGCAGCCCTACCATCAGGACAAATAGAAACACCATATATTTT. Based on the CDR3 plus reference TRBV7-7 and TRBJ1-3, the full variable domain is GAGVSQSPRYKVTKRGQDVTLRCDPISSHATLYWYQQALGQGPEFLTYFNYEAQPDKSGLPSDRFSAERPEGSISTLTIQRTEQRDSAMYRCASSPTIRTNRNTIYFGEGSWLTVV.

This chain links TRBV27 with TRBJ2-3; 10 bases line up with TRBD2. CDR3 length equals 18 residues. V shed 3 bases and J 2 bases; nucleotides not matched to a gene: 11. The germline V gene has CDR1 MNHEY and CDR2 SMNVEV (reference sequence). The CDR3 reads CASSLRTSGVKFTDTQYF. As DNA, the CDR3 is TGTGCCAGCAGTTTGCGTACTAGCGGGGTGAAATTCACAGATACGCAGTATTTT.

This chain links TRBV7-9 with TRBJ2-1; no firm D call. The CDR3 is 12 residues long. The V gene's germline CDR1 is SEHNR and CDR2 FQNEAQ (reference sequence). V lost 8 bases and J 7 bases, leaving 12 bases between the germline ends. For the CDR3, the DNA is TGTGCCAGCGTATGGCAGGCGAATGAGCAGTTCTTC. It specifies CASVWQANEQFF.

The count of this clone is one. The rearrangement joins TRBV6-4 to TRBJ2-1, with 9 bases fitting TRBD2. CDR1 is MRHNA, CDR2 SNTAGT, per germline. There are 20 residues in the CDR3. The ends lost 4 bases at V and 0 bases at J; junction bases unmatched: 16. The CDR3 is CASSGVSGRRSLSSYNEQFF. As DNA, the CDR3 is TGTGCCAGCAGTGGCGTTAGCGGGAGACGAAGTTTGAGCTCCTACAATGAGCAGTTCTTC.

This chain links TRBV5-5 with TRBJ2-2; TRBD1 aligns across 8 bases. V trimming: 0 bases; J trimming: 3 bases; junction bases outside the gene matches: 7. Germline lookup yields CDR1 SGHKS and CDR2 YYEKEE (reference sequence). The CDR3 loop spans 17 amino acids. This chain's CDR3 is CASSLVKDRAHTGELFF. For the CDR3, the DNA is TGTGCCAGCAGCTTGGTTAAGGACAGGGCGCACACCGGGGAGCTGTTTTTT.

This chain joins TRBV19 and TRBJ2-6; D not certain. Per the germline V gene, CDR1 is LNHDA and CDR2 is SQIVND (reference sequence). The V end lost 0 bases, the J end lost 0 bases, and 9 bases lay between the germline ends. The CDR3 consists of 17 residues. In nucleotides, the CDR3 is TGTGCCAGTAGTATAGATCGTCGGGTCTCTGGGGCCAACGTCCTGACTTTC. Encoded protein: CASSIDRRVSGANVLTF.